Following are 10 T cell receptor beta chains from one sample sequenced in a study of blood T cell repertoires in COVID-19. Sequencing used immunoSEQ multiplex PCR; TCRdb keeps in-frame clones, though not all of them. The sample contains approximately 170,000 clones, roughly 83% of which appear only once. The material sequenced was PBMCs or T cells enriched from blood (not recorded which). The source is a woman aged 30 to 39 who had recovered from COVID-19.

The genes are TRBV6-2 or TRBV6-3 and TRBJ2-2; possible D gene TRBD1, 5 bases. V was clipped by 6 bases and J by 6 bases, with 17 bases between them. There are 15 residues in the CDR3. Germline V CDR1 and CDR2: MNHEY, SVGEGT. In DNA form, the CDR3 reads TGTGCCAGCAGCCGCCCGGAAGGGGCTGCCGGGGAGCTGTTTTTT. Translated: CASSRPEGAAGELFF.

In its sample, this clone was seen a few times. This chain links TRBV20-1 with TRBJ1-1; TRBD1 is a possible D gene (5 bases). The CDR3 length is 12 residues. Germline-derived CDR1 and CDR2 are DFQATT and SNEGSKA (reference sequence). Trimming took 3 bases from V and 4 from J, leaving 9 bases between them. CDR3 residues: CSASMGGTEAFF. The DNA of the CDR3 is TGCAGTGCTAGTATGGGGGGCACTGAAGCTTTCTTT.

Worth noting for this clone: Other DNA sequences in the same sample also yield this CDR3. This rearrangement joins TRBV18 to TRBJ2-5; D is undetermined. Deletions cut 3 bases from V and 3 bases from J, with 2 bases between. The CDR3 runs 11 residues. In germline, CDR1 is KGHSH, CDR2 LQKENI. CDR3 nucleotide sequence: TGTGCCAGCTCACCTAAAGAGACCCAGTACTTC. Its translation is CASSPKETQYF. The variable domain in full, completed from reference TRBV18 and TRBJ2-5, reads NAGVMQNPRHLVRRRGQEARLRCSPMKGHSHVYWYRQLPEEGLKFMVYLQKENIIDESGMPKERFSAEFPKEGPSILRIQQVVRGDSAAYFCASSPKETQYFGPGTRLLVL.

The chain combines TRBV7-9 with TRBJ2-2; a possible D gene is TRBD2 (5 bases). This CDR3 is 14 amino acids long. Looked up from germline, CDR1 is SEHNR and CDR2 is FQNEAQ (reference sequence). Trimming shortened V by 1 base and J by 7 bases, and 10 bases separated the two germline ends. The CDR3 spells CASSLEGDYGELFF. The CDR3 bases are TGTGCCAGCAGCTTAGAGGGAGATTACGGGGAGCTGTTTTTT.

The CDR3 protein is CASTLFGTTTDTQYF. The CDR3 DNA sequence: TGTGCCAGCACCCTTTTCGGGACTACCACAGATACGCAGTATTTT. V usage is TRBV5-4 and J usage is TRBJ2-3; TRBD2 aligns across 7 bases. The J segment lost 2 bases and the V segment lost 6 bases, leaving 9 bases of the junction unmatched. CDR1 SGHNT and CDR2 YYREEE come from the germline V gene (reference sequence). This CDR3 has 15 amino acids.

The rearrangement joins TRBV5-1 to TRBJ2-1; 7 bases are a match to TRBD1. From germline, CDR1 is SGHRS and CDR2 YFSETQ. The V and J ends lost 2 bases and 3 bases, in that order; junction bases with no gene match: 8. The CDR3 has 16 residues. The CDR3 sequence is CASSLRQGQGYNEQFF. The CDR3 DNA follows: TGCGCCAGCAGCTTACGACAGGGCCAAGGCTACAATGAGCAGTTCTTC.

Here the CDR3 reads CASSLGQSSTDTQYF. Here the CDR3 DNA reads TGTGCCAGCAGCTTGGGACAGTCTAGCACAGATACGCAGTATTTT. The genes are TRBV5-6 and TRBJ2-3, with D perhaps TRBD1 (5 bases). V lost 0 bases, J lost 0 bases, and 8 bases lay in between. Germline V gene lookup returns CDR1 SGHDT and CDR2 YYEEEE. The CDR3 sequence is 15 residues long.

Only a few counts were recorded for this clone. The chain's CDR3 is CASSVGIKQIAANEKLFF. CDR3 sequence (DNA): TGTGCCAGCAGCGTAGGAATCAAACAGATCGCAGCTAATGAAAAACTGTTTTTT. V gene TRBV9 combines with J gene TRBJ1-4, with D uncertain. Trimming pared 0 bases from V and 3 bases from J, leaving 18 bases between. Looked up from germline, CDR1 is SGDLS and CDR2 is YYNGEE. The CDR3 has 18 residues.

This sequence joins TRBV5-1 and TRBJ1-2, with a tentative D call TRBD1 (6 bases). Trimming cost V 0 bases and J 2 bases, with 11 bases left between them. CDR3 length equals 15 residues. Germline CDR1 is SGHRS and CDR2 is YFSETQ. The CDR3 region has the DNA TGCGCCAGCAGCTTGGAGGGACACCCAAACTATGGCTACACCTTC. The encoded protein is CASSLEGHPNYGYTF.

This chain uses TRBV9 with TRBJ1-6; tentatively, D is TRBD1 (6 bases). CDR3 length: 14 residues. V was trimmed by 0 bases and J by 9 bases, leaving 10 bases between them. Per germline, CDR1 SGDLS and CDR2 YYNGEE. The CDR3 DNA reads as TGTGCCAGCAGCGTAGAGGGGACAACTTCACCCCTCCACTTT. This gives the protein CASSVEGTTSPLHF.